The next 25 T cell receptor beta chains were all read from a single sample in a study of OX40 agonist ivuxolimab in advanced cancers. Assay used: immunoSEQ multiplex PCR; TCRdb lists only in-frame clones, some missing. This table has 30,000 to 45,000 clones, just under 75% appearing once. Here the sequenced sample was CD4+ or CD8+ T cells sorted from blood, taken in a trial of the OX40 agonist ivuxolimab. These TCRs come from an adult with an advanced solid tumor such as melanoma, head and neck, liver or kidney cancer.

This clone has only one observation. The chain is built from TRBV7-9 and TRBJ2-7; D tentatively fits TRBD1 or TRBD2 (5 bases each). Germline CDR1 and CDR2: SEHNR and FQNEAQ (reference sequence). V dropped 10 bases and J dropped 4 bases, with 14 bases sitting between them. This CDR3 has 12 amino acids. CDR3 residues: CATPEGIYEQYV. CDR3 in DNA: TGTGCCACTCCCGAGGGGATTTACGAGCAGTACGTC.

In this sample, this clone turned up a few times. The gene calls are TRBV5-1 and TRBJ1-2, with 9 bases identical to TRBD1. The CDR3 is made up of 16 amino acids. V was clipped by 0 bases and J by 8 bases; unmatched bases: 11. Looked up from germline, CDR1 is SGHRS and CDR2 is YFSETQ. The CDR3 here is CASSLAMDRGGLGYTF. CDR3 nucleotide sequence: TGCGCCAGCAGCTTGGCGATGGACAGGGGAGGTTTGGGCTACACCTTC.

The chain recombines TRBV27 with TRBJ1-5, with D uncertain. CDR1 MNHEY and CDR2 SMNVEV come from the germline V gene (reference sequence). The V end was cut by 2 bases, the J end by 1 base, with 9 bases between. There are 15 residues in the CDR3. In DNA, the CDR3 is TGTGCCAGCAGTTTAGATCGGGTCAGCAATCAGCCCCAGCATTTT. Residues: CASSLDRVSNQPQHF.

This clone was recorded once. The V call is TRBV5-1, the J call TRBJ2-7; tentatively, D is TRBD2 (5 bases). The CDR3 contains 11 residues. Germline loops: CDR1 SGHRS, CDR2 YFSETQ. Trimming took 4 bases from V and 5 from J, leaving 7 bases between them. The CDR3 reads CASSPGDEQYF. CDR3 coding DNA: TGCGCCAGCAGCCCCGGGGACGAGCAGTACTTC.

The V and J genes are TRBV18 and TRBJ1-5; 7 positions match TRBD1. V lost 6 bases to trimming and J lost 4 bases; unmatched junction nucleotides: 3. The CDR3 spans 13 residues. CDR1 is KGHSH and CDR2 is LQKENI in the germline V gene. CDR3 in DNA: TGTGCCAGCTCCCAGGGGGTTAATCAGCCCCAGCATTTT. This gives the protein CASSQGVNQPQHF.

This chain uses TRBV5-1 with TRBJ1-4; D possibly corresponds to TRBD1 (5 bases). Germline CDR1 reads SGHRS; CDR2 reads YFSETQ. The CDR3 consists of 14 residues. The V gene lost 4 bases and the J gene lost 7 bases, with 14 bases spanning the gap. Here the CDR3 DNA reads TGCGCCAGCAGCGGGAGAGACGGGGGTGAAAAACTGTTTTTT. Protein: CASSGRDGGEKLFF.

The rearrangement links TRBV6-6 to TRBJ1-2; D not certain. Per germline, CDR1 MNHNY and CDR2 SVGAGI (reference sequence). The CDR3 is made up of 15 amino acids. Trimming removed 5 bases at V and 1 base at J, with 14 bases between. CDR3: CASSRSESINYGYTF. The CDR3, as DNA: TGTGCCAGCAGTCGTTCAGAGAGCATTAACTATGGCTACACCTTC.

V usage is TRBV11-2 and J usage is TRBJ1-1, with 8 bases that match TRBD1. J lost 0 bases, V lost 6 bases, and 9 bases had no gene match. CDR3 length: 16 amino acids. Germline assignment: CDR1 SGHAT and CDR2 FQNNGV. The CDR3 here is CASRSDRGKMNTEAFF. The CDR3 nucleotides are TGTGCCAGCAGAAGCGACAGGGGCAAGATGAACACTGAAGCTTTCTTT. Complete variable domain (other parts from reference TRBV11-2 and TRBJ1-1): EAGVAQSPRYKIIEKRQSVAFWCNPISGHATLYWYQQILGQGPKLLIQFQNNGVVDDSQLPKDRFSAERLKGVDSTLKIQPAKLEDSAVYLCASRSDRGKMNTEAFFGQGTRLTVV.

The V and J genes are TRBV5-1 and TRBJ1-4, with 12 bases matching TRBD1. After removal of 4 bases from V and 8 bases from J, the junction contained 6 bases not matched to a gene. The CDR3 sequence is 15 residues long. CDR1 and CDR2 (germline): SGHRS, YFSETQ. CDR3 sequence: CASSGTGTGGEKLFF. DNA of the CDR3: TGCGCCAGCAGCGGAACCGGGACAGGGGGCGAAAAACTGTTTTTT.

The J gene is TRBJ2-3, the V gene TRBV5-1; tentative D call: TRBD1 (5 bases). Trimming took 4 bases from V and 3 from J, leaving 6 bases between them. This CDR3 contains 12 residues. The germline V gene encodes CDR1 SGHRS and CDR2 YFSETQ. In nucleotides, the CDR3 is TGCGCCAGCAGCCGGACAACAGATACGCAGTATTTT. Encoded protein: CASSRTTDTQYF.

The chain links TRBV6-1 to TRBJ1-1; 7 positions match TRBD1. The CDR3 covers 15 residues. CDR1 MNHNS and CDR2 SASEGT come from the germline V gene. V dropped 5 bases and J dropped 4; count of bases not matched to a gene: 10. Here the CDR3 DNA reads TGTGCCAGCAGTATGCGACAGGGCGGACGCACTGAAGCTTTCTTT. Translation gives CASSMRQGGRTEAFF.

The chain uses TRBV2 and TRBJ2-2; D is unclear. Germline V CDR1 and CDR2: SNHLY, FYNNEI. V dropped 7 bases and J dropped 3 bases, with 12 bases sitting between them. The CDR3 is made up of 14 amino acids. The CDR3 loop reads CASTPIVDTGELFF. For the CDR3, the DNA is TGTGCCAGCACCCCTATCGTGGACACCGGGGAGCTGTTTTTT.

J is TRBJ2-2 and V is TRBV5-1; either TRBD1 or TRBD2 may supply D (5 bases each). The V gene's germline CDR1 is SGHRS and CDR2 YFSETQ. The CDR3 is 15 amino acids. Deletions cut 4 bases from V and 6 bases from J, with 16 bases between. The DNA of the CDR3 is TGCGCCAGCAGCGAGGACTCCAGGGTTTCCGGGGAGCTGTTTTTT. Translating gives CASSEDSRVSGELFF.

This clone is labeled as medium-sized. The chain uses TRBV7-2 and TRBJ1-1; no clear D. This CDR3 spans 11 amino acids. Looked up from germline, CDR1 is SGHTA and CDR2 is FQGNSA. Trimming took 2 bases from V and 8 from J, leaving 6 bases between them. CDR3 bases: TGTGCCAGCAGCTTATACGGGGAAGCTTTCTTT. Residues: CASSLYGEAFF.

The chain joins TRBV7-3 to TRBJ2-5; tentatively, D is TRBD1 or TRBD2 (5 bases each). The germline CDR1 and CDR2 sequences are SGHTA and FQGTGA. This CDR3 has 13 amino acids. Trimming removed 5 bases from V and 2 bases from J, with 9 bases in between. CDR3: CASSRGPQETQYF. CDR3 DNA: TGTGCCAGCAGCCGGGGCCCGCAAGAGACCCAGTACTTC.

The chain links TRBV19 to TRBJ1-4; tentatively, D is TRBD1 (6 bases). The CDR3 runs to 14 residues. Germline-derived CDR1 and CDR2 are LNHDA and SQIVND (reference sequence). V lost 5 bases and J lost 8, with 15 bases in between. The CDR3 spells CASSLDRGKEKLFF. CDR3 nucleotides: TGTGCCAGTAGTCTGGACAGAGGTAAGGAAAAACTGTTTTTT.

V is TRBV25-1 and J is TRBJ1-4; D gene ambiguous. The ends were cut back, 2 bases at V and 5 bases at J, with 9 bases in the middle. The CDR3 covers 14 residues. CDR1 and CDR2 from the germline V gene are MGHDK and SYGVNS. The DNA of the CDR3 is TGTGCCAGCAGTGAAGGTAGATGGAATGAAAAACTGTTTTTT. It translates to CASSEGRWNEKLFF.

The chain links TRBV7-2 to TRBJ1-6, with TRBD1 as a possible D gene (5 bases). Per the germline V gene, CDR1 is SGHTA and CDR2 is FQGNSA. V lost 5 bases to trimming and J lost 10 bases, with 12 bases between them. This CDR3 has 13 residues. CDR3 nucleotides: TGTGCCAGCAGCAGGGGAGTACGGTCACCCCTCCACTTT. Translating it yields CASSRGVRSPLHF.

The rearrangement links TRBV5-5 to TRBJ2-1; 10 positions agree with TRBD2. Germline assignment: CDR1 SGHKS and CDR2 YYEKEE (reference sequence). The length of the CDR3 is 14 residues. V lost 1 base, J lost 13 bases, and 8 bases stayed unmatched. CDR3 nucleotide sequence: TGTGCCAGCAGCTTGTCGCCTAGCGGGGGCCATCAGTTCTTC. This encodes CASSLSPSGGHQFF.

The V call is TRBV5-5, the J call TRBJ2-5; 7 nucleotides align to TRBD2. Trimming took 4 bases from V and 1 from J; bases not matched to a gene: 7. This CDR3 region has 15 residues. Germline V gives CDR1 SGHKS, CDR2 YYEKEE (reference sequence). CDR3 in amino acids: CASSQVSGGQETQYF. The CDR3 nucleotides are TGTGCCAGCAGCCAAGTTTCGGGGGGCCAAGAGACCCAGTACTTC.

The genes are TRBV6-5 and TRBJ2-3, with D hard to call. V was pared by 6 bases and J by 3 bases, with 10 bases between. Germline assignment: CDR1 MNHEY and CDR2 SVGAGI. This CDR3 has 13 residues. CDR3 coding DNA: TGTGCCAGCAGGCTCCAGGCGACAGATACGCAGTATTTT. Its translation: CASRLQATDTQYF.

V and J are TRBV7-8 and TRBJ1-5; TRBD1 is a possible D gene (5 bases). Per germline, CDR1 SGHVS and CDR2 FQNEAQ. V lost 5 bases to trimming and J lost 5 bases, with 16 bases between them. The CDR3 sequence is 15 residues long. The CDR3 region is CASSTRRGDDQPQHF. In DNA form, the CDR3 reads TGTGCCAGCAGCACCCGTCGGGGGGATGATCAGCCCCAGCATTTT. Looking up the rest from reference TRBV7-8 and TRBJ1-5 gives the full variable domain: GAGVSQSPRYKVAKRGQDVALRCDPISGHVSLFWYQQALGQGPEFLTYFQNEAQLDKSGLPSDRFFAERPEGSVSTLKIQRTQQEDSAVYLCASSTRRGDDQPQHFGDGTRLSIL.

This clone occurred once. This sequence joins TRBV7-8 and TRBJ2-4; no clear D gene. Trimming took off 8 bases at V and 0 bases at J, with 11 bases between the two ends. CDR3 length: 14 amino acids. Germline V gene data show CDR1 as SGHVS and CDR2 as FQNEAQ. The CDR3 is CASCLNLAKNIQYF. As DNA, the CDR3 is TGTGCCAGCTGCCTGAACTTAGCCAAAAACATTCAGTACTTC.

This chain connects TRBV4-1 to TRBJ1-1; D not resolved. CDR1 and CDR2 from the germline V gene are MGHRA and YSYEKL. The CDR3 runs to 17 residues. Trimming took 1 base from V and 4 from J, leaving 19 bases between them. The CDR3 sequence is CASSQVDMGFTSTEAFF. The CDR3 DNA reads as TGCGCCAGCAGCCAAGTCGATATGGGGTTCACTAGCACTGAAGCTTTCTTT.

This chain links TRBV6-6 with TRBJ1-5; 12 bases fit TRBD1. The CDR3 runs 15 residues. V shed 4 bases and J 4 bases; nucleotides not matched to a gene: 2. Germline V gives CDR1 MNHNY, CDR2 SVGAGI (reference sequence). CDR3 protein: CASSWGQGANQPQHF. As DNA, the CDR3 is TGTGCCAGCAGTTGGGGACAGGGGGCGAATCAGCCCCAGCATTTT.